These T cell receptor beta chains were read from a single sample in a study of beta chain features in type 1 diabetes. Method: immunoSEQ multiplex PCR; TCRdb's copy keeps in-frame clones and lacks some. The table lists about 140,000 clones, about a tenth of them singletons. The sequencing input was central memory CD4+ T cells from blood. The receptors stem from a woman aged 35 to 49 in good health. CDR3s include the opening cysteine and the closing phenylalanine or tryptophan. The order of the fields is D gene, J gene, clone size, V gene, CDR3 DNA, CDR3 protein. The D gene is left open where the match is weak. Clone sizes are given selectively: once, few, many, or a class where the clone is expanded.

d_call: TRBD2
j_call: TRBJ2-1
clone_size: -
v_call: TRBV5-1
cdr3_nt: TGCGCCAGCAGCTTGGTGGCGGGGGGGTACAATGAGCAGTTCTTC
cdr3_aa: CASSLVAGGYNEQFF

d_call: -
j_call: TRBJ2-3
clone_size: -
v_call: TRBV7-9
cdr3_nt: TGTGCCAGCAGCTTCGGGGGTACTAGGGGTGCCGGAAGCACAGATACGCAGTATTTT
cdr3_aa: CASSFGGTRGAGSTDTQYF

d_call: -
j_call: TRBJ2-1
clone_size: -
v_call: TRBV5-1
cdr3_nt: TGCGCCAGCAGCTTGGGGACAGTCCCTCATGAGCAGTTCTTC
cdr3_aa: CASSLGTVPHEQFF

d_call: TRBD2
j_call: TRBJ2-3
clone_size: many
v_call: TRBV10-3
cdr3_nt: TGTGCCATCAGTCCGCGAGCGGGGAGCACAGATACGCAGTATTTT
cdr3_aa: CAISPRAGSTDTQYF

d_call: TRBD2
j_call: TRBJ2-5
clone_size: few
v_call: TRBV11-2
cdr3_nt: TGTGCCAGCAGCCGAGCGGGGGGACACCAAGAGACCCAGTACTTC
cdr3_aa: CASSRAGGHQETQYF

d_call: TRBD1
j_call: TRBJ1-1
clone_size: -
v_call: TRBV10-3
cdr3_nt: TGTGCCATCAGTGGAATTACAGGGGACACTGAAGCTTTCTTT
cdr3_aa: CAISGITGDTEAFF

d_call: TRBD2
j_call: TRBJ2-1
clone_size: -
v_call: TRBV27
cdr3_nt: TGTGCCAGCAGTTATCCCCGGACTAGCGGTAACAATGAGCAGTTCTTC
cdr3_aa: CASSYPRTSGNNEQFF

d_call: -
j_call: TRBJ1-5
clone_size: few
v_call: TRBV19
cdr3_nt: TGTGCCAGTACGGAGAGCGAACTTCAGCCCCAGCATTTT
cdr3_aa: CASTESELQPQHF

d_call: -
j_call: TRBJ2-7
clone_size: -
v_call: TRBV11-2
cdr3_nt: TGTGCCAGCAGCTCCCAGGGGGAGCAGTACTTC
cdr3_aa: CASSSQGEQYF

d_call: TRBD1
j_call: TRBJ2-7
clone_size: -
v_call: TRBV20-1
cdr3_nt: TGCAGTGTTGGACAGGGTAACGAGCAGTACTTC
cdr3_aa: CSVGQGNEQYF

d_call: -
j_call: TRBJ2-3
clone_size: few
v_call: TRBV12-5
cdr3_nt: TGTGCTAGTGAGAGCGGTCTTAACACAGATACGCAGTATTTT
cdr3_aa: CASESGLNTDTQYF

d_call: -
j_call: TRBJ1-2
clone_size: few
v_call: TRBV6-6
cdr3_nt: TGTGCCACCCGAAGGGGAGGCGGCTACACCTTC
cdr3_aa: CATRRGGGYTF

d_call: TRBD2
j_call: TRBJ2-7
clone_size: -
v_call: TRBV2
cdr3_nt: TGTGCCAGCAGTGATATACTAGCGGGGGGCCGAAGCTCCTACGAGCAGTACTTC
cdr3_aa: CASSDILAGGRSSYEQYF

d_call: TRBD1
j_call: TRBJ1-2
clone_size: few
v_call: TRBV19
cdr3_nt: TGTGCCACCTGGACAGGGGGCAACTATGGCTACACCTTC
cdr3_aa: CATWTGGNYGYTF

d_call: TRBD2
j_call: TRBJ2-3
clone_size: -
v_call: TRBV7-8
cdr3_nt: TGTGCCAGCAGCTTCGGGTCTAGCGGGGGCTTAACAGATACGCAGTATTTT
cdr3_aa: CASSFGSSGGLTDTQYF

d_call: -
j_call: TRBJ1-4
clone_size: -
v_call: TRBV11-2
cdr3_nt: TGTGCCAGCAGCGGGCTGACAGGAAGGACGAAAAAACTGTTTTTT
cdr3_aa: CASSGLTGRTKKLFF

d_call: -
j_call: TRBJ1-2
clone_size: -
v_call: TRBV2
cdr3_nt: TGTGCCAGCAGTGGCCGAGATCTTAACTATGGCTACACCTTC
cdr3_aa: CASSGRDLNYGYTF

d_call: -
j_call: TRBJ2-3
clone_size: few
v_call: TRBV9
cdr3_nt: TGTGCCAGCAGTACAGGGACAGATACGCAGTATTTT
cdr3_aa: CASSTGTDTQYF

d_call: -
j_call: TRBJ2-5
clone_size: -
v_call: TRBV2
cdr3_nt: TGTGCCAGCAGTGATTGGGGCCTCCAAGAGACCCAGTACTTC
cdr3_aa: CASSDWGLQETQYF

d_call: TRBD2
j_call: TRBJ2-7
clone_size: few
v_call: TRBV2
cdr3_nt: TGTGCCAGCAGTGAGAGGCTAGCGGGGGGAGACGAGCAGTACTTC
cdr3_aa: CASSERLAGGDEQYF

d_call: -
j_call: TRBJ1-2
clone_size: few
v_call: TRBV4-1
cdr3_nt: TGCGCCAGCAGCCAAGGACGGGACTTGGCTGGCTACACCTTC
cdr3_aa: CASSQGRDLAGYTF

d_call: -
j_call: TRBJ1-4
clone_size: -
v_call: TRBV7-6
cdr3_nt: TGTGCCAGCAGCCTTCGTATTGCAGGGCCAGGAGAAAAACTGTTTTTT
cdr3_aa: CASSLRIAGPGEKLFF

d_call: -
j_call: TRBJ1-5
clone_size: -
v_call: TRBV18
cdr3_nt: TGTGCCAGCTCACCTCAGGTTGACAATCAGCCCCAGCATTTT
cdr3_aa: CASSPQVDNQPQHF

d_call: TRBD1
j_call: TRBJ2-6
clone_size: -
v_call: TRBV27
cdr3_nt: TGTGCCAGCAGTTCCGGGACAGGGGGCTCTGGGGCCAACGTCCTGACTTTC
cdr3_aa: CASSSGTGGSGANVLTF

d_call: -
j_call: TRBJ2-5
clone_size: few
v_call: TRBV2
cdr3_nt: TGTGCCAGCGGTTTCCTGGCAGAGACCCAGTACTTC
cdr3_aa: CASGFLAETQYF

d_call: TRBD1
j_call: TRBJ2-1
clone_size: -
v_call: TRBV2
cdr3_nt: TGTGCCAGCAGTCCCGGGACAGGAATCTACAATGAGCAGTTCTTC
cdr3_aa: CASSPGTGIYNEQFF

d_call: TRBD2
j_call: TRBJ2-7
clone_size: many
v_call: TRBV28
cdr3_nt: TGTGCCAGCAGTTTATTAGCGGGGGGCCCAACTGACGAGCAGTACTTC
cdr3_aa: CASSLLAGGPTDEQYF

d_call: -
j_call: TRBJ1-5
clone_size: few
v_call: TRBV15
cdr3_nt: TGTGCCACCAGCAGAGCTCTTGAAGGGGCCGATCAGCCCCAGCATTTT
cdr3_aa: CATSRALEGADQPQHF

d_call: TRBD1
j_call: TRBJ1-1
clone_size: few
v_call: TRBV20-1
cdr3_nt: TGCAGTGCTTGGGACAGGCCGAAAGCTTTCTTT
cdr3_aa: CSAWDRPKAFF

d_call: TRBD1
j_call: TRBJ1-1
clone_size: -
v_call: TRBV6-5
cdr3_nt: TGTGCCATCGGGACAGCTAACACTGAAGCTTTCTTT
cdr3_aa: CAIGTANTEAFF

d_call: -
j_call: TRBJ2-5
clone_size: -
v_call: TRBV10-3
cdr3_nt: TGTGCCATCAGTGTCGACGGGGGGCGGCAAGAGACCCAGTACTTC
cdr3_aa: CAISVDGGRQETQYF

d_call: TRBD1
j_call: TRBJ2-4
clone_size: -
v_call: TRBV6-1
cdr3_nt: TGTGCCAGCAGTGCTCGACAGGGGGCGGACATTCAGTACTTC
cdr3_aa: CASSARQGADIQYF

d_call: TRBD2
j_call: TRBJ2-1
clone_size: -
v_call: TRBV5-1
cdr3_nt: TGCGCCAGCAGCTTGAGAGCGGGGGGTTACAATGAGCAGTTCTTC
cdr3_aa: CASSLRAGGYNEQFF

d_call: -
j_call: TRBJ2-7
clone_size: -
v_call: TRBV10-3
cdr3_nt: TGTGCCATCCAAAGTCACGCAGGGTACTACGAGCAGTACTTC
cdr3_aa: CAIQSHAGYYEQYF

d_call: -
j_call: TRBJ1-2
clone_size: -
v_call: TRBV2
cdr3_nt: TGTGCCAGCAGTGACAGGGTTGAAGGCTACACCTTC
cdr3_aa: CASSDRVEGYTF

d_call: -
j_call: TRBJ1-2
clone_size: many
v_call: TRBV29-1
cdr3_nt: TGCAGCGTTGAAAAGTTGGCAGGGGCCTATGGCTACACCTTC
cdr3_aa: CSVEKLAGAYGYTF

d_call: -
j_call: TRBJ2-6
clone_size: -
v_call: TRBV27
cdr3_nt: TGTGCCAGCTCCTTAGGGAGCTCTGGGGCCAACGTCCTGACTTTC
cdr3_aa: CASSLGSSGANVLTF

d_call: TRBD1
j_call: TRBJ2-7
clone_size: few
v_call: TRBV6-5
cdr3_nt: TGTGCCAGCAGAAGGGACAGTGGGTCCTACGAGCAGTACTTC
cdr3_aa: CASRRDSGSYEQYF

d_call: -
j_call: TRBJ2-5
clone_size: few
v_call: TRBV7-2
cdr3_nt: TGTGCCAGCAGCTTAGGATCGCGGGGAGTAGAAGAGACCCAGTACTTC
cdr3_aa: CASSLGSRGVEETQYF

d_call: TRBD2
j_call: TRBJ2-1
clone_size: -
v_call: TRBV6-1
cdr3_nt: TGTGCCAGCACCCGGGGGGGCCGCTACAATGAGCAGTTCTTC
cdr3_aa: CASTRGGRYNEQFF

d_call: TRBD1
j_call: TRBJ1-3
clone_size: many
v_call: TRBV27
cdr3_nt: TGTGCCAGCCAGGACAGGAGCTCTGGAAACACCATATATTTT
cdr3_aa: CASQDRSSGNTIYF

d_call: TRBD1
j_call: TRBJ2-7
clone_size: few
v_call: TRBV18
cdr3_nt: TGTGCCAGCTCATGGGGACAGGGGCATTACGAGCAGTACTTC
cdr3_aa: CASSWGQGHYEQYF

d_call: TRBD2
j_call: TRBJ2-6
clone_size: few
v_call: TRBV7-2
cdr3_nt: TGTGCCAGCAGCTTATACGGGGGAGGGGCATCTGGGGCCAACGTCCTGACTTTC
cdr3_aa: CASSLYGGGASGANVLTF

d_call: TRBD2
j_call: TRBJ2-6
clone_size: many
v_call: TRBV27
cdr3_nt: TGTGCCAGCAGTTTCTCGGCAGGGAGGGCCGGGGCCAACGTCCTGACTTTC
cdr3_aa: CASSFSAGRAGANVLTF

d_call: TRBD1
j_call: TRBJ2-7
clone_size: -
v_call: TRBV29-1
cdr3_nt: TGCAGCGTTGGGGGTTCGGGGACAGGGGACGAGCAGTACTTC
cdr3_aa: CSVGGSGTGDEQYF

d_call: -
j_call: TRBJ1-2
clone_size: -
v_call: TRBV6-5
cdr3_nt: TGTGCCAGCAGTTACCCAGGTTCGGGCTACACCTTC
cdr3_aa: CASSYPGSGYTF